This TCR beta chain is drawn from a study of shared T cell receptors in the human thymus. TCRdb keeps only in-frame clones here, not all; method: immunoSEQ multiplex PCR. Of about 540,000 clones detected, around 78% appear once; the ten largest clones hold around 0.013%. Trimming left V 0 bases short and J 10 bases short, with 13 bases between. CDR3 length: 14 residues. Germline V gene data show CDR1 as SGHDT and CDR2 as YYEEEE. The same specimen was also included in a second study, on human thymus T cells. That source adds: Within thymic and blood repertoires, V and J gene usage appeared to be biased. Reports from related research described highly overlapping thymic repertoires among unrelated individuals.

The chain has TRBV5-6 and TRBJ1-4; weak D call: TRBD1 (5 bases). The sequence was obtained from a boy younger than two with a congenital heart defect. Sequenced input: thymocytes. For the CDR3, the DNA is TGTGCCAGCAGCTTGGGGAGGACGGGGGGAAAACTGTTTTTT. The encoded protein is CASSLGRTGGKLFF.